The rows below give T cell receptor beta chains drawn from one sample of a study of T cell clonotyping in hematopoietic cell transplantation. Assay: immunoSEQ multiplex PCR; the TCRdb copy retains only in-frame clones and omits some. Of approximately 26,000 clones in the sample, roughly 84% were seen once. This material consisted of peripheral blood mononuclear cells, taken before stem cell transplant. The receptor source for this set is a woman aged 60-75 years with acute myeloid leukemia. Some clones in this sample may be carry-over from other donors' samples. Each CDR3 is given with its conserved first and last residue. D genes are given only for firm matches. Clone size is not always given. Where it is, it says once, few, many or a class for expanded clones.

J gene,D gene,CDR3 length,clone size,V gene,CDR3 protein,CDR3 DNA
TRBJ2-2,.,12,.,TRBV2,CAIPTGTGELFF,TGTGCCATCCCGACTGGGACCGGGGAGCTGTTTTTT
TRBJ2-7,.,15,.,TRBV19,CASSERDDSSYEQYF,TGTGCCAGTAGTGAAAGGGACGATAGCTCCTACGAGCAGTACTTC
TRBJ1-1,.,13,once,TRBV13,CASSYGGGTEAFF,TGTGCCAGCAGCTACGGGGGGGGGACTGAAGCTTTCTTT
TRBJ2-2,.,14,.,TRBV18,CASSPQQVTGELFF,TGTGCCAGCTCACCACAACAAGTCACCGGGGAGCTGTTTTTT
TRBJ1-6,.,14,few,TRBV27,CASTATGGHSPLHF,TGTGCCAGCACCGCAACAGGAGGACACTCACCCCTCCACTTT
TRBJ1-2,TRBD1,15,.,TRBV7-8,CASSLYPGGDRGYTF,TGTGCCAGCAGCTTATACCCAGGGGGCGACCGGGGCTACACCTTC
TRBJ2-1,.,16,.,TRBV7-9,CASSQFLAGFYNEQFF,TGTGCCAGCAGCCAGTTCCTAGCAGGTTTCTACAATGAGCAGTTCTTC
TRBJ2-6,.,19,.,TRBV23-1,CASSRHIQDHGSGANVLTF,TGCGCCAGCAGTCGTCACATTCAGGACCACGGATCTGGGGCCAACGTCCTGACTTTC
TRBJ2-1,.,11,.,TRBV5-6,CASSYRREQFF,TGTGCCAGCAGCTACCGACGGGAGCAGTTCTTC
TRBJ1-6,TRBD1,20,.,TRBV7-8,CASSVDRGLGKSSYNSPLHF,TGTGCCAGCAGCGTCGACAGGGGGCTAGGGAAAAGCTCCTATAATTCACCCCTCCACTTT
TRBJ1-4,.,15,.,TRBV5-1,CASSPTEGLGEKLFF,TGCGCCAGCAGCCCAACGGAAGGCCTAGGTGAAAAACTGTTTTTT
TRBJ2-3,TRBD2,15,.,TRBV5-4,CATRPGTSGKGTQYF,TGTGCCACGAGACCCGGGACTAGCGGGAAGGGTACGCAGTATTTT
TRBJ2-2,.,14,.,TRBV27,CASNAYTNTGELFF,TGTGCCAGCAATGCCTACACCAACACCGGGGAGCTGTTTTTT
TRBJ2-7,.,12,.,TRBV5-4,CASSRDTYEQYF,TGTGCCAGCAGCCGGGACACCTACGAGCAGTACTTC
TRBJ2-2,.,13,once,TRBV14,CASSQESRGELFF,TGTGCCAGCAGCCAAGAGAGTCGCGGGGAGCTGTTTTTT
TRBJ2-7,.,12,few,TRBV27,CASSSHRYEQYF,TGTGCCAGCAGTTCCCATCGCTACGAGCAGTACTTC
TRBJ1-6,.,14,.,TRBV6-5,CASSSSRRDSPLHF,TGTGCCAGCAGTTCCTCCCGGCGTGATTCACCCCTCCACTTT
TRBJ1-1,.,13,few,TRBV1,CTSSQDGGTEAFF,TGCACCAGCAGCCAAGATGGGGGCACTGAAGCTTTCTTT
TRBJ1-6,TRBD1,14,.,TRBV10-3,CAITPGQGVSPLHF,TGTGCCATCACCCCCGGACAGGGGGTTTCACCCCTCCACTTT
TRBJ2-5,TRBD2,15,few,TRBV10-3,CAISEGTSDQETQYF,TGTGCCATCAGTGAGGGGACTAGCGACCAAGAGACCCAGTACTTC
TRBJ1-3,.,15,few,TRBV5-1,CASRRQGTSGNTIYF,TGCGCCAGCAGAAGGCAAGGAACCTCTGGAAACACCATATATTTT
TRBJ2-7,TRBD1,16,.,TRBV5-1,CASSLTPGTGKNEQYF,TGCGCCAGCAGCCTTACGCCCGGGACAGGGAAAAACGAGCAGTACTTC
TRBJ2-1,TRBD2,17,.,TRBV2,CASSDLAGGAVHNEQFF,TGTGCCAGCAGTGACCTAGCGGGGGGGGCCGTCCACAATGAGCAGTTCTTC
TRBJ2-7,.,14,.,TRBV4-1,CASSLGGGKIEQYF,TGCGCCAGCAGCCTGGGGGGCGGGAAAATCGAGCAGTACTTC
TRBJ2-5,TRBD2,13,once,TRBV29-1,CSVGPSGEGAQYF,TGCAGCGTGGGGCCTAGCGGGGAAGGGGCCCAGTACTTC
TRBJ2-1,TRBD2,15,.,TRBV5-1,CASSLDLAGGNEQFF,TGCGCCAGCAGCCTGGACCTAGCGGGAGGCAATGAGCAGTTCTTC
TRBJ2-3,TRBD2,16,.,TRBV7-2,CASSHGLAGVTDTQYF,TGTGCCAGCAGCCACGGACTAGCGGGAGTTACAGATACGCAGTATTTT
TRBJ2-7,TRBD1,14,once,TRBV5-1,CASRGTGGSYEQYF,TGCGCCAGCAGGGGGACAGGGGGGTCCTACGAGCAGTACTTC
TRBJ2-7,TRBD1,11,.,TRBV29-1,CSVVSSGQGYF,TGCAGCGTTGTTTCGTCGGGACAGGGGTACTTC
TRBJ1-2,TRBD1,14,once,TRBV28,CASRTPQGAQGYTF,TGTGCCAGCAGAACACCCCAGGGGGCTCAGGGCTACACCTTC
TRBJ2-7,.,14,.,TRBV5-1,CASSFRTEDYEQYF,TGCGCCAGCAGCTTCCGGACAGAGGACTACGAGCAGTACTTC
TRBJ2-7,.,15,once,TRBV27,CASSLLGTTRGEQYF,TGTGCCAGCAGTTTATTGGGGACAACAAGAGGCGAGCAGTACTTC
TRBJ1-2,.,14,.,TRBV28,CASERKAGFHGYTF,TGTGCCAGCGAGAGAAAGGCGGGATTTCATGGCTACACCTTC
TRBJ2-3,TRBD2,14,.,TRBV2,CASPGTTFTDTQYF,TGTGCCAGCCCAGGGACTACCTTCACAGATACGCAGTATTTT
TRBJ2-1,TRBD2,17,.,TRBV27,CASSPTRLAGSDNEQFF,TGTGCCAGCAGTCCCACCAGACTAGCGGGAAGCGACAATGAGCAGTTCTTC
TRBJ1-1,.,16,.,TRBV6-5,CASSSYEPGRGTEAFF,TGTGCCAGCAGTTCCTACGAGCCGGGTAGGGGCACTGAAGCTTTCTTT
TRBJ1-2,.,14,few,TRBV2,CASSDFRDIYGYTF,TGTGCCAGCAGTGACTTCCGGGACATCTATGGCTACACCTTC
TRBJ2-7,.,13,.,TRBV10-3,CAISESRVYEQYF,TGTGCCATCAGTGAGTCGAGGGTCTACGAGCAGTACTTC
TRBJ1-1,.,13,medium-sized,TRBV21-1,CASSSKMGGWAFF,TGTGCCAGCAGCTCAAAGATGGGGGGCTGGGCTTTCTTT
TRBJ2-7,TRBD2,17,.,TRBV5-5,CASSWPTQRGDTYEQYF,TGTGCCAGCAGTTGGCCCACTCAGCGGGGGGACACCTACGAGCAGTACTTC
TRBJ2-2,.,17,.,TRBV14,CASSDPPTRRGAGELFF,TGTGCCAGCAGCGACCCCCCAACCAGGAGAGGAGCCGGGGAGCTGTTTTTT
TRBJ2-2,TRBD1,18,.,TRBV5-1,CASSPGQGALRNTGELFF,TGCGCCAGCAGCCCTGGACAGGGGGCTCTGAGGAACACCGGGGAGCTGTTTTTT
TRBJ1-6,.,15,few,TRBV19,CASMPESSYNSPLHF,TGTGCCAGTATGCCAGAGAGCTCCTATAATTCACCCCTCCACTTT
TRBJ1-2,TRBD1,15,.,TRBV4-3,CASSHQGANYYGYTF,TGCGCCAGCAGCCACCAGGGGGCGAACTACTATGGCTACACCTTC
TRBJ2-3,.,18,.,TRBV5-1,CASSLGAGVTTSTDTQYF,TGCGCCAGCAGCTTGGGGGCCGGGGTGACAACTAGCACAGATACGCAGTATTTT
TRBJ2-2,.,14,.,TRBV19,CASFRKGNTGELFF,TGTGCCAGTTTCAGAAAGGGGAACACCGGGGAGCTGTTTTTT